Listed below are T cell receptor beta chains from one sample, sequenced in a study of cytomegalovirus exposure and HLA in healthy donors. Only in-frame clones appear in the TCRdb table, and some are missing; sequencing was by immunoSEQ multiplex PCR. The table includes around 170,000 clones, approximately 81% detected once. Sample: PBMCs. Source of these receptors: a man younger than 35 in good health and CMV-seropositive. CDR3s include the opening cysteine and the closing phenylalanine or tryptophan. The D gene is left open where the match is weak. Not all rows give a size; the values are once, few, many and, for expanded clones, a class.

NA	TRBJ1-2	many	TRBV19	CASSAALEGYGYTF	TGTGCCAGTAGTGCAGCGTTGGAGGGCTATGGCTACACCTTC
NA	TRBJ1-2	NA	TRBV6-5	CASSYGHSRGNYGYTF	TGTGCCAGCAGTTACGGCCATTCGAGGGGGAACTATGGCTACACCTTC
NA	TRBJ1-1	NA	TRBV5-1	CASSPGRGRWNTEAFF	TGCGCCAGCAGCCCGGGGAGGGGACGGTGGAACACTGAAGCTTTCTTT
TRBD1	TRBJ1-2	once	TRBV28	CASRQGSDYGYTF	TGTGCCAGCCGACAGGGGTCGGACTATGGCTACACCTTC
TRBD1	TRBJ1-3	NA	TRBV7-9	CASSPDRGHDRNTIYF	TGTGCCAGCAGCCCGGACAGGGGCCACGATAGAAACACCATATATTTT
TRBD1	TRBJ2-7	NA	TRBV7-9	CASIATGQGPDHQYF	TGTGCCAGCATAGCCACCGGACAGGGGCCCGATCATCAGTACTTC
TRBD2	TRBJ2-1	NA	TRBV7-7	CASSPGAGGAYNEQFF	TGTGCCAGCAGCCCAGGCGCGGGGGGGGCCTACAATGAGCAGTTCTTC
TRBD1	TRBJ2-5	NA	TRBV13	CASSLRGTNQETQYF	TGTGCCAGCAGCCTCAGGGGGACCAACCAAGAGACCCAGTACTTC
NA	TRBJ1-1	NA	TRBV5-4	CASSLGAGSGDTEAFF	TGTGCCAGCAGCTTGGGGGCGGGCAGTGGCGATACTGAAGCTTTCTTT
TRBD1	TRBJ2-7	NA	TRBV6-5	CASSSDRARVGEQYF	TGTGCCAGCAGTTCCGACAGGGCCCGAGTTGGCGAGCAGTACTTC
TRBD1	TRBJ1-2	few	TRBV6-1	CASLDRGANYGYTF	TGTGCCAGTCTGGACAGGGGGGCTAACTATGGCTACACCTTC
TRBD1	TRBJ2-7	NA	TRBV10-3	CAISEWTGSEEQYF	TGTGCCATCAGTGAGTGGACAGGGTCAGAGGAGCAGTACTTC
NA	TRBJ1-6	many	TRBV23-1	CASDRTEYNSPLHF	TGCGCCAGCGACCGGACAGAGTATAATTCACCCCTCCACTTT
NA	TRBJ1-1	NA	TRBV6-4	CASSEYGGTEAFF	TGTGCCAGCAGTGAATACGGGGGGACTGAAGCTTTCTTT
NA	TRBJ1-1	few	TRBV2	CASSEGLEIEAFF	TGTGCCAGCAGTGAAGGTCTGGAGATTGAAGCTTTCTTT
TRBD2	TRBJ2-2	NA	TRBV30	CAWSTWTSKTGELFF	TGTGCCTGGAGTACTTGGACTAGCAAGACCGGGGAGCTGTTTTTT
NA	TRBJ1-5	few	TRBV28	CASSWRNQPQHF	TGTGCCAGCAGTTGGAGGAATCAGCCCCAGCATTTT
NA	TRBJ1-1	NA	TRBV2	CASSRQAMNTEAFF	TGTGCCAGCAGCCGACAGGCGATGAACACTGAAGCTTTCTTT
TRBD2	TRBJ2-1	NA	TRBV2	CASSGSGGPYYNEQFF	TGTGCCAGCAGCGGTAGCGGGGGCCCCTATTACAATGAGCAGTTCTTC